The T cell receptor (beta chain) under discussion was sequenced for a study of regulatory T cells in long-lasting Graves disease. Time point given: persistent/refractory GD, antithyroid drugs over 5 years with positive TRAb. After RNA was extracted from PBMCs, the TCR library was made from it. Arm-PCR with iRepertoire HTBI primers amplified the CDR3 regions for these TCR beta libraries. MiXCR, applied by TCRdb to the multiplex PCR reads, yields one record per CDR3 protein. The sample consists of under 450,000 distinct CDR3 sequences, around 24% of them appearing once. This CDR3 is built from 14 residues. Germline CDR1 SNHLY, CDR2 FYNNEI.

V is TRBV2 and J is TRBJ2-1; 11 bases are a match to TRBD1. This sample comprised peripheral blood mononuclear cells (PBMCs), obtained when the disease was refractory, from a patient treated with antithyroid drugs. This sequence was found in a female donor with Graves disease. The CDR3 loop is CAGFLGTGGNEQFF. The CDR3 nucleotides read TGTGCTGGGTTTTTGGGGACAGGGGGCAATGAGCAGTTCTTC.